These T cell receptor beta chains were read from a single sample in a study of blood T cell repertoires in COVID-19. Sequencing used immunoSEQ multiplex PCR; TCRdb keeps in-frame clones, though not all of them. The profile covers roughly 50,000 clones, with approximately 84% appearing a single time and over 25% taken by the ten largest. Sequenced: peripheral blood. These receptors were taken from a human donor in a cohort sampled during active COVID-19. Each CDR3 is given with its conserved first and last residue. The D gene is left open where the match is weak. For some rows the clone size is stated as once, few or many, or as a class when expanded; others skip it.

size	V	J	D	DNA	CDR3
NA	TRBV6-5	TRBJ1-5	TRBD1	TGTGCCAGCAGAGCCGGGACAGCCAGCAATCAGCCCCAGCATTTT	CASRAGTASNQPQHF
NA	TRBV3-1/TRBV3-2	TRBJ2-7	NA	TGTGCCAGCAGCCCAAACAGGGGGGGCGAGCAGTACTTC	CASSPNRGGEQYF
NA	TRBV5-5	TRBJ2-7	NA	TGTGCCAGCAGCCTACGTCTAGATCCTTACGAGCAGTACTTC	CASSLRLDPYEQYF
NA	TRBV24-1	TRBJ2-1	TRBD1	TGTGCCACCAGTGTATCTACAGGGGTTAGTGAGCAGTTCTTC	CATSVSTGVSEQFF
NA	TRBV28	TRBJ1-4	NA	TGTGCCAGCAGGGAAGGAGGAACTAATGAAAAACTGTTTTTT	CASREGGTNEKLFF
NA	TRBV10-3	TRBJ1-1	NA	TGTGCCATCAGTGGAGGACTGGCGAGGGAGAACACTGAAGCTTTCTTT	CAISGGLARENTEAFF
NA	TRBV9	TRBJ2-6	TRBD1	TGTGCCAGCAGCCACCCGAGGACAGGGGGCTACGGGGCCAACGTCCTGACTTTC	CASSHPRTGGYGANVLTF
NA	TRBV5-1	TRBJ2-1	NA	TGCGCCAGCAGCTCGGGGAACAATGAGCAGTTCTTC	CASSSGNNEQFF
once	TRBV2	TRBJ2-5	NA	TGTGCCAGCAGTGGATCGCTCGGGGGGACCCAGTACTTC	CASSGSLGGTQYF
NA	TRBV5-1	TRBJ2-3	NA	TGCGCCAGCACGCTAGCCCCTCCTAGCACAGATACGCAGTATTTT	CASTLAPPSTDTQYF
NA	TRBV7-9	TRBJ2-7	TRBD1	TGTGCCAGCACCTTTAAACAGGGGGCTGACTACGAGCAGTACTTC	CASTFKQGADYEQYF
NA	TRBV4-1	TRBJ2-5	TRBD2	TGCGCCAGCAGCCAGAGACTAGCGGGGGCCGAAGAGACCCAGTACTTC	CASSQRLAGAEETQYF
NA	TRBV5-1	TRBJ2-7	NA	TGCGCCAGCAGCTTAGGGGTTATGCAGTACTTC	CASSLGVMQYF
NA	TRBV9	TRBJ2-2	TRBD2	TGTGCCAGCAGCCGTACTAGCGGGGGGGAGGGCACCGGGGAGCTGTTTTTT	CASSRTSGGEGTGELFF
NA	TRBV15	TRBJ2-5	NA	TGTGCCACCAGCAGAGACAGGGCCTCAGAGACCCAGTACTTC	CATSRDRASETQYF
NA	TRBV5-1	TRBJ2-7	NA	TGCGCCAGCAGCCTACCTTCGGGTGGCGAGCAGTACTTC	CASSLPSGGEQYF
NA	TRBV5-1	TRBJ2-3	TRBD2	TGCGCCAGCAGCTTGGACCCTCTGCGGGAGCCGCGGAATACGCAGTATTTT	CASSLDPLREPRNTQYF
NA	TRBV7-2	TRBJ1-1	NA	TGTGCCAGCAGCTTATATAATTTACAAAACACTGAAGCTTTCTTT	CASSLYNLQNTEAFF
NA	TRBV18	TRBJ1-1	TRBD1	TGTGCCAGCTCACCAGGGACAGGGGCCGAGGTAGCTTTCTTT	CASSPGTGAEVAFF
few	TRBV6-4	TRBJ2-7	NA	TGTGCCAGCAGTGACGCGGCAGAGTCCTACGAGCAGTACTTC	CASSDAAESYEQYF
NA	TRBV2	TRBJ1-2	NA	TGTGCCAGCAGTGACGGGGGGCGGTTTGGCTACACCTTC	CASSDGGRFGYTF
NA	TRBV18	TRBJ2-3	TRBD2	TGTGCCAGCTCACCACCTTTAGCGGGAGGGCAGGGCACAGATACGCAGTATTTT	CASSPPLAGGQGTDTQYF
NA	TRBV7-2	TRBJ1-5	TRBD1	TGTGCCAGCAGCTCGACAGGGGCCCAGCCCCAGCATTTT	CASSSTGAQPQHF
NA	TRBV5-6	TRBJ2-1	NA	TGTGCCAGCAGCTTGGTAGGGGACTCCTACAATGAGCAGTTCTTC	CASSLVGDSYNEQFF
NA	TRBV5-4	TRBJ2-5	NA	TGTGCCAGCAGCTTGGATGGCACAGGAGAGACCCAGTACTTC	CASSLDGTGETQYF
NA	TRBV18	TRBJ2-7	NA	TGTGCCAGCTCACCTCCCCGCGCGGCCCGAGAGAAACCGGGGGAAGAGTACGAGCAGTACTTC	CASSPPRAAREKPGEEYEQYF
NA	TRBV10-2	TRBJ2-7	TRBD2	TGCGCCAGCAGCCCGACTGGCGGGAGATCCTACGAGCAGTACTTC	CASSPTGGRSYEQYF
NA	TRBV18	TRBJ2-3	TRBD2	TGTGCCAGCTCACCACTGAAGGCGGGAGGGCCTTTAATGGCCCCGCAGTATTTT	CASSPLKAGGPLMAPQYF